The rows below give T cell receptor beta chains drawn from one sample of a study of OX40 agonist ivuxolimab in advanced cancers. Produced via immunoSEQ multiplex PCR; TCRdb's table is partial and in-frame only. The sample has 20,000 to 25,000 clones; around three quarters are singletons. The sequences come from CD4+ or CD8+ T cells sorted from blood, collected in a trial of the OX40 agonist ivuxolimab. The receptors were sampled from an adult with an advanced solid tumor such as melanoma, head and neck, liver or kidney cancer. The CDR3 runs from the conserved cysteine through the conserved F or W. Fields, in order: V gene, clone size, J gene, D gene, CDR3 DNA, CDR3 protein. D genes are given only for firm matches. Some rows mark clone size as missing; the rest say once, few, many or name a class of expanded clone.

>TRBV5-6|few|TRBJ1-1|.
TGTGCCAGCAGCTTGGAAGGCGAGAACACTGAAGCTTTCTTT
CASSLEGENTEAFF
>TRBV7-9|.|TRBJ2-7|.
TGTGCCAGCAGCTCCCCAGGGTCCTACGAGCAGTACTTC
CASSSPGSYEQYF
>TRBV12-5|.|TRBJ2-7|TRBD1
TGTGCTAGTGGTTTGTCTCGGGGCAGGGGGCTCAGCTCCTACGAGCAGTACTTC
CASGLSRGRGLSSYEQYF
>TRBV6-1|.|TRBJ1-1|.
TGTGCCAGCAGTGAAGATGGGGTCGGGGGGCCGAACACTGAAGCTTTCTTT
CASSEDGVGGPNTEAFF
>TRBV14|.|TRBJ1-2|TRBD1
TGTGCCAGCAGCCAAGCCGACAGGGTTGGGGGCTACACCTTC
CASSQADRVGGYTF
>TRBV19|.|TRBJ2-2|.
TGTGCCAGTAGTATGGGCACAGGGTGGGCCGGGGAGCTGTTTTTT
CASSMGTGWAGELFF
>TRBV27|.|TRBJ1-3|.
TGTGCCAGCAGTTTTGATGGAAACACCATATATTTT
CASSFDGNTIYF
>TRBV18|.|TRBJ2-3|TRBD2
TGTGCCAGCTCACCTCCCGGACTAGCGGGGGGTGGAGATACGCAGTATTTT
CASSPPGLAGGGDTQYF
>TRBV5-1|.|TRBJ2-2|.
TGCGCCAGCAGCTTGGTCCCAGCCGGGGAGCTGTTTTTT
CASSLVPAGELFF
>TRBV4-1|.|TRBJ2-7|.
TGCGCCAGCAGCCGGGAGTTGGGGGCCTACGAGCAGTACTTC
CASSRELGAYEQYF
>TRBV19|few|TRBJ1-4|TRBD1
TGTGCCAGTAGTTCCGGGACAGGTTTTAGTGAAAAACTGTTTTTT
CASSSGTGFSEKLFF
>TRBV15|.|TRBJ2-3|TRBD2
TGTGCCACCAGCAGAGATCCCAGCGGGGGGGCAAAAGATACGCAGTATTTT
CATSRDPSGGAKDTQYF
>TRBV7-7|.|TRBJ2-7|TRBD2
TGTGCCAGCAGCTCCGGGACTAGCGGGGACGAGCAGTACTTC
CASSSGTSGDEQYF
>TRBV1|.|TRBJ1-4|.
TGCACCAGCAGCCAAGAAAAGGGAATGACAACTAATGAAAAACTGTTTTTT
CTSSQEKGMTTNEKLFF
>TRBV7-9|.|TRBJ1-1|.
TGTGCCAGCAGCCCTGGTAAGGCTGAAGCTTTCTTT
CASSPGKAEAFF
>TRBV28|few|TRBJ1-2|TRBD1
TGTGCCAGCAGTCCACCGTACAGGGGCGGCAACTATGGCTACACCTTC
CASSPPYRGGNYGYTF
>TRBV19|once|TRBJ1-1|.
TGTGCCAGTAGTACCCCTAACTTGAACACTGAAGCTTTCTTT
CASSTPNLNTEAFF
>TRBV7-2|few|TRBJ1-5|.
TGTGCCAGCAGCTTGGAGTTTAATCAGCCCCAGCATTTT
CASSLEFNQPQHF
>TRBV28|.|TRBJ2-5|TRBD2
TGTGCCAGCAGGCGACTAGCGGGGGTACAAGAGACCCAGTACTTC
CASRRLAGVQETQYF
>TRBV5-6|.|TRBJ1-4|.
TGTGCCAGCAGCAGCGGGACCCTCGCAACTAATGAAAAACTGTTTTTT
CASSSGTLATNEKLFF
>TRBV11-2|.|TRBJ2-1|TRBD1
TGTGCCAGCAGCTTAGATGGGACAGAAGGCAATGAGCAGTTCTTC
CASSLDGTEGNEQFF
>TRBV23-1|few|TRBJ1-2|.
TGCGCCAGCAGTCCGCTCCGGGAAGCTAACTATGGCTACACCTTC
CASSPLREANYGYTF
>TRBV18|.|TRBJ2-7|TRBD1
TGTGCCAGCTCACCACCAGGGACAGGTAGACTAAGGGAGCAGTACTTC
CASSPPGTGRLREQYF
>TRBV11-2|.|TRBJ1-4|TRBD1
TGTGCCAGCAGTCCCAGGGGGCAGGGATTTGAAAAACTGTTTTTT
CASSPRGQGFEKLFF
>TRBV2|.|TRBJ2-2|.
TGTGCCAGCGGGCAGGGGCTCGGGGAGCTGTTTTTT
CASGQGLGELFF
>TRBV5-4|.|TRBJ1-6|TRBD1
TGTGCCAGCAGCGAGGGACAGCACTTCTCCTATAATTCACCCCTCCACTTT
CASSEGQHFSYNSPLHF
>TRBV30|few|TRBJ2-5|TRBD2
TGTGCCTGGAGTGTAACTAGCGGGACCCAGTACTTC
CAWSVTSGTQYF
>TRBV2|few|TRBJ1-2|.
TGTGCCATTCCCCGTCCGGGACACACTAACTATGGCTACACCTTC
CAIPRPGHTNYGYTF
>TRBV9|.|TRBJ1-5|.
TGTGCCAGCAGCATCGGAGGGGGCAATCAGCCCCAGCATTTT
CASSIGGGNQPQHF
>TRBV6-1|.|TRBJ2-2|TRBD1
TGTGCCAGCAGTGAAAAGGGGAACAGGGGAAACACCGGGGAGCTGTTTTTT
CASSEKGNRGNTGELFF
>TRBV5-1|.|TRBJ1-6|TRBD1
TGCGCCAGCAGCTTCCAGGGGGCCTATAATTCACCCCTCCACTTT
CASSFQGAYNSPLHF
>TRBV2|.|TRBJ1-5|.
TGTGCCAGCAGTGACCAACAGTCCCAGCATTTT
CASSDQQSQHF
>TRBV30|.|TRBJ2-7|TRBD2
TGTGCCTGGAGTGTACTTGGCGTAGGGACTAGGAGCTACGAGCAGTACTTC
CAWSVLGVGTRSYEQYF
>TRBV30|.|TRBJ2-4|.
TGTGCCTGGAGTCCCCCACGGGGCGACCTAGCCAAAAACATTCAGTACTTC
CAWSPPRGDLAKNIQYF
>TRBV6-5|.|TRBJ1-2|TRBD1
TGTGCCAGCAGAGACAGGGATAGGGACTACTATGGCTACACCTTC
CASRDRDRDYYGYTF
>TRBV4-1|.|TRBJ1-6|.
TGCGCCAGCAGCCTGCTGAAGTGGACAAGAGAATATAATTCACCCCTCCACTTT
CASSLLKWTREYNSPLHF
>TRBV29-1|.|TRBJ2-7|.
TGCAGCGTTGAAGATTTCAGGACCCGAGAGCAGTACTTC
CSVEDFRTREQYF
>TRBV5-1|once|TRBJ2-1|.
TGCGCCAGCTTGGGTTACAATGAGCAGTTCTTC
CASLGYNEQFF
>TRBV7-9|.|TRBJ1-4|.
TGTGCCAGCAGCTTAGCGTTCGGGGCAAGTAATGAAAAACTGTTTTTT
CASSLAFGASNEKLFF
>TRBV4-1|.|TRBJ1-1|.
TGCGCCAGCAGCCGTGAGGACTCCGGGACGTGGGACACTGAAGCTTTCTTT
CASSREDSGTWDTEAFF
>TRBV7-6|once|TRBJ2-1|TRBD1
TGTGCCAGCAGCTTAGCGCCACAGGGGATAGTAGACAATGAGCAGTTCTTC
CASSLAPQGIVDNEQFF
>TRBV5-1|few|TRBJ2-7|TRBD1
TGCGCCAGCAGCTCCTCAGGGGGTTCCTACGAGCAGTACTTC
CASSSSGGSYEQYF
>TRBV14|.|TRBJ1-1|.
TGTGCCAGCAGCCAACAGCGCGGCACTGAAGCTTTCTTT
CASSQQRGTEAFF
>TRBV15|.|TRBJ2-5|.
TGTGCCACCAGCAGAGGTCTAACAGACCAAGAGACCCAGTACTTC
CATSRGLTDQETQYF
>TRBV2|.|TRBJ2-1|.
TGTGCCAGCCTCCTCGCCGGGAATGAGCAGTTCTTC
CASLLAGNEQFF
>TRBV6-5|few|TRBJ1-2|.
TGTGCCAGCAAGGGGGGCGGTGGCTACACCTTC
CASKGGGGYTF
>TRBV6-5|.|TRBJ1-2|TRBD1
TGTGCCAGCAGGACTCGGACAGGCGGGAAGTATGGCTACACCTTC
CASRTRTGGKYGYTF
>TRBV5-1|once|TRBJ1-1|.
TGCGCCAGCAGCTATCAGGGTGTCACTGAAGCTTTCTTT
CASSYQGVTEAFF
>TRBV18|.|TRBJ2-2|.
TGTGCCAGCTCACCTTCGGGGTTGAGCGGGGAGCTGTTTTTT
CASSPSGLSGELFF
>TRBV18|.|TRBJ2-7|.
TGTGCCAGCTCACCAGCTAGTATTACGGGGCAGACCTCCTACGAGCAGTACTTC
CASSPASITGQTSYEQYF